This T cell receptor beta chain was obtained from a study of blood T cells in healthy people across ages. A sample-barcoded 5' primer and a J-beta primer mix were used in a second PCR of about 7 to 12 cycles. TCRdb reprocessed the 5' RACE reads with MiXCR, giving one entry per CDR3 protein. The top ten clones hold about 27% of a sample with 890,000 or so distinct CDR3 sequences, less than 80% of them seen once. Material for sequencing was blood. The source of this sequence is a man aged 25-40 years in good health.

CDR3 sequence: CASSQEGRYEKLFF. CDR3 coding DNA: TGTGCCAGCAGTCAAGAGGGCAGATATGAAAAACTGTTTTTT. The gene calls are TRBV2 and TRBJ1-4; no reliable D call. This CDR3 has 14 amino acids. The germline CDR1 and CDR2 sequences are SNHLY and FYNNEI. V was pared by 5 bases and J by 6 bases, with 13 bases between.